These 11 T cell receptor beta chains were all obtained from the same sample, sequenced in a study of T cell repertoires in cytomegalovirus infection. TCRdb reprocessed the reads via MiXCR and lists one record per CDR3 protein. This sample carries some 560,000 distinct CDR3 sequences, about 39% of them seen once, and the ten largest clones take 48%. No antigens are known for them. The sample in question was cultured PBMCs, obtained from culture after CMV antigen stimulation. These receptors were collected from a human donor in good health (CMV status not recorded). Some clones in this sample may be carry-over from other donors' samples.

The V gene is TRBV27, the J gene TRBJ2-1, with D tentatively TRBD2 (5 bases). Trimming removed 2 bases from V and 10 bases from J, with 12 bases in between. This CDR3 region has 13 residues. CDR1 is MNHEY and CDR2 is SMNVEV in the germline V gene (reference sequence). DNA of the CDR3: TGTGCCAGCAGTTTACAGCTAGCTCGGGAGCAGTTCTTC. Protein product: CASSLQLAREQFF.

The chain has TRBV6-6 and TRBJ2-3; 8 nucleotides agree with TRBD2. Germline V gene sequence: CDR1 MNHNY, CDR2 SVGAGI (reference sequence). The junction had 9 bases not matched to a gene; V was cut back by 7 bases and J by 0 bases. The CDR3 is 16 amino acids. This chain's CDR3 is CASTRRGAASTDTQYF. The CDR3 DNA reads TGTGCCAGCACCAGGCGGGGGGCAGCTAGCACAGATACGCAGTATTTT.

At least ten counts were recorded for this clonotype. This rearrangement joins TRBV7-2 to TRBJ1-5, with D perhaps matching TRBD1 (5 bases). The CDR3 covers 14 residues. Germline CDR1 reads SGHTA; CDR2 reads FQGNSA. The germline V and J ends were trimmed by 4 bases and 1 base, with 8 bases remaining between them. The CDR3 DNA sequence: TGTGCCAGCAGCTCGAGACAGAGCAATCAGCCCCAGCATTTT. Residues: CASSSRQSNQPQHF. Full variable domain (missing parts from reference TRBV7-2 and TRBJ1-5): GAGVSQSPSNKVTEKGKDVELRCDPISGHTALYWYRQSLGQGLEFLIYFQGNSAPDKSGLPSDRFSAERTGGSVSTLTIQRTQQEDSAVYLCASSSRQSNQPQHFGDGTRLSIL.

This clonotype has ten or more counts. The chain is built from TRBV7-2 and TRBJ2-4; the D call may be TRBD1 or TRBD2 (5 bases each). This CDR3 comprises 14 residues. V shed 3 bases and J shed 6 bases, with 12 bases lying between them. Germline-derived CDR1 and CDR2 are SGHTA and FQGNSA. This CDR3 reads CASSFRDGGNIQYF. The CDR3 DNA follows: TGTGCCAGCAGCTTCCGGGACGGAGGAAACATTCAGTACTTC.

The CDR3 nucleotides are TGTGCCAGTACCACACTGCTCGGACAGGGGGTAGCTTTCTTT. Encoded protein: CASTTLLGQGVAFF. The J gene is TRBJ1-1, the V gene TRBV19, with 10 bases that match TRBD1. The CDR3 totals 14 residues. CDR1 and CDR2 (germline): LNHDA, SQIVND (reference sequence). The V gene end was trimmed by 7 bases and the J gene end by 10 bases; junction bases not matched to a gene: 12.

This clonotype was seen only once. CDR3 region: CASSMRIAGAREQYF. CDR3 bases: TGTGCCAGTAGTATGCGAATAGCGGGGGCTCGGGAGCAGTACTTC. The chain couples TRBV19 to TRBJ2-7, with 9 bases identical to TRBD2. J gave up 7 bases and V 3 bases, and 10 bases lay outside the gene matches. This CDR3 is 15 amino acids long. The germline gives CDR1 LNHDA, CDR2 SQIVND (reference sequence).

The rearrangement joins TRBV7-2 to TRBJ2-1, with D perhaps TRBD2 (5 bases). Germline values: CDR1 SGHTA, CDR2 FQGNSA. V lost 1 base and J lost 6, with 16 bases in between. There are 16 residues in the CDR3. CDR3 sequence (DNA): TGTGCCAGCAGCTTAGTTAACCTAGCAAGCATCAATGAGCAGTTCTTC. Translated: CASSLVNLASINEQFF.

The V call is TRBV12-3 or TRBV12-4, the J call TRBJ1-2; D is ambiguous. Trimming took off 4 bases at V and 8 bases at J, with 14 bases between the two ends. The length of the CDR3 is 13 residues. CDR3 residues: CASSSGTLEGYTF. The CDR3 bases are TGTGCCAGCAGTTCGGGCACCCTGGAGGGCTACACCTTC.

V and J are TRBV7-9 and TRBJ2-7; the D gene is possibly TRBD2 (6 bases). Trimming pared 5 bases from V and 6 bases from J, leaving 20 bases between. The germline V gene encodes CDR1 SEHNR and CDR2 FQNEAQ (reference sequence). The CDR3 is 15 residues long. The CDR3 region is CASSRLGGTPAEQYF. CDR3 nucleotides: TGTGCCAGCAGCCGTTTGGGCGGGACCCCAGCCGAGCAGTACTTC.

This clonotype was detected only a few times. The chain recombines TRBV6-1 with TRBJ2-3; 7 nucleotides line up with TRBD2. V lost 5 bases to trimming and J lost 0 bases; unmatched junction nucleotides: 5. The germline V gene encodes CDR1 MNHNS and CDR2 SASEGT. CDR3 length equals 15 residues. The CDR3 region is CASSRGGISTDTQYF. In DNA, the CDR3 is TGTGCCAGCAGTCGCGGGGGTATTAGCACAGATACGCAGTATTTT.

The gene calls are TRBV29-1 and TRBJ2-1; D is possibly TRBD2 (5 bases). V was cut by 6 bases and J by 1 base, with 22 bases left in between. The germline V gene has CDR1 SQVTM and CDR2 ANQGSEA. The length of the CDR3 is 17 residues. Here the CDR3 DNA reads TGCAGCGTAAGGCGTGCTGGAAGCGGAACGTCCTACAATGAGCAGTTCTTC. This encodes CSVRRAGSGTSYNEQFF.